The 16 T cell receptor beta chains given below trace back to one sample, sequenced in a study of blood T cells in healthy people across ages. The use of a sample-barcoded 5' primer and a J-beta primer mix characterized a second PCR of 7 to 11 cycles. TCRdb processed the 5' RACE reads anew with MiXCR; each CDR3 protein has one entry. The sample consists of about 1.4 million distinct CDR3 sequences, roughly 64% of them appearing once. The sequencing input was blood. These receptor sequences come from a man aged 18 to 29 in good health.

The chain couples TRBV9 to TRBJ2-7; unclear D gene. V dropped 0 bases and J dropped 9 bases, with 13 bases sitting between them. Looked up from germline, CDR1 is SGDLS and CDR2 is YYNGEE. The CDR3 sequence is 13 residues long. CDR3 DNA: TGTGCCAGCAGCGTAGAAGGGCCCACGGGGCAGTACTTC. Amino acids: CASSVEGPTGQYF. The whole variable domain, remainder taken from reference TRBV9 and TRBJ2-7, is DSGVTQTPKHLITATGQRVTLRCSPRSGDLSVYWYQQSLDQGLQFLIQYYNGEERAKGNILERFSAQQFPDLHSELNLSSLELGDSALYFCASSVEGPTGQYFGPGTRLTVT.

This clonotype is medium-sized. CDR3 DNA: TGCAGTGCTAGAGATTTCCGACTGGACAGGAACGAGCAGTACTTC. The encoded protein is CSARDFRLDRNEQYF. J is TRBJ2-7 and V is TRBV20-1; TRBD1 agrees at 7 bases. The CDR3 runs to 15 residues. Germline values: CDR1 DFQATT, CDR2 SNEGSKA (reference sequence). Trimming at V came to 0 bases and at J to 5 bases, leaving 10 bases not matched to a gene.

The chain links TRBV14 to TRBJ2-1, with TRBD1 matching over 9 bases. From germline, CDR1 is SGHDN and CDR2 FVKESK. Trimming cost V 5 bases and J 5 bases; bases outside gene matches: 7. The CDR3 sequence is 15 residues long. The CDR3 here is CASSDTGTGHNEQFF. CDR3 nucleotides: TGTGCCAGCAGCGATACCGGGACAGGGCACAATGAGCAGTTCTTC.

The gene calls are TRBV28 and TRBJ1-2; no definite D call. Per the germline V gene, CDR1 is MDHEN and CDR2 is SYDVKM. The V end was cut by 10 bases, the J end by 4 bases, with 16 bases between. The CDR3 runs 13 residues. The CDR3 nucleotides are TGTGCCATCGAAGGACGGGATCGCTATGGCTACACCTTC. This codes for CAIEGRDRYGYTF.

The J gene is TRBJ2-1, the V gene TRBV4-1, with no clear D. V lost 0 bases, J lost 9 bases, and 3 bases lay in between. The germline CDR1 and CDR2 sequences are MGHRA and YSYEKL. The CDR3 is 11 amino acids. CDR3 DNA: TGCGCCAGCAGCCAAGACTTTGAGCAGTTCTTC. Amino acids: CASSQDFEQFF.

This clonotype was detected a few times. The genes are TRBV28 and TRBJ2-1; TRBD2 agrees at 11 bases. V was pared by 5 bases and J by 3 bases, with 6 bases of the junction left unmatched. This CDR3 contains 16 residues. Germline assignment: CDR1 MDHEN and CDR2 SYDVKM. This CDR3 is CASSLSGREVYNEQFF. For the CDR3, the DNA is TGTGCCAGCAGTCTTAGCGGGAGGGAGGTCTACAATGAGCAGTTCTTC.

This clonotype was seen more than once but under ten times. V is TRBV9 and J is TRBJ2-3; 10 positions agree with TRBD2. CDR1 and CDR2 from the germline V gene are SGDLS and YYNGEE. Germline trimming cut 2 bases from V and 2 bases from J; bases unmatched to any gene: 2. This CDR3 is 15 amino acids long. CDR3 coding DNA: TGTGCCAGCAGCGTTAGCGGGGGGCACACAGATACGCAGTATTTT. It is translated as CASSVSGGHTDTQYF.

The CDR3 region has the DNA TGCGCCAGCAGCTTTCTAGCGGGCTCAACCTACGAGCAGTACTTC. Translated, it gives CASSFLAGSTYEQYF. The V and J genes are TRBV5-1 and TRBJ2-7; 8 bases agree with TRBD2. Looked up from germline, CDR1 is SGHRS and CDR2 is YFSETQ. With 2 bases clipped from V and 2 bases from J, the junction kept 6 bases outside the gene matches. The CDR3 is 15 amino acids.

This clonotype was counted once. The chain carries TRBV6-1 and TRBJ1-2; tentatively, D is TRBD1 (5 bases). V was clipped by 4 bases and J by 7 bases, with 25 bases between them. The CDR3 has 17 residues. Germline CDR1 MNHNS, CDR2 SASEGT. CDR3 loop: CASSVAPGRPARRGYTF. The CDR3 coding sequence is TGTGCCAGCAGTGTTGCGCCAGGGCGACCCGCGCGTCGTGGCTACACCTTC.

This clonotype was seen only a few times. The chain recombines TRBV4-1 with TRBJ2-2, with D possibly being TRBD2 (5 bases). The ends were cut back, 4 bases at V and 0 bases at J, with 12 bases in the middle. This CDR3 region has 16 residues. From germline, CDR1 is MGHRA and CDR2 YSYEKL. CDR3 sequence: CASSPRRAANTGELFF. The CDR3 DNA is TGCGCCAGCAGCCCAAGGCGGGCGGCGAACACCGGGGAGCTGTTTTTT.

This chain uses TRBV10-3 with TRBJ2-3; D possibly corresponds to TRBD2 (7 bases). The length of the CDR3 is 17 residues. V lost 2 bases and J lost 6, with 21 bases in between. The germline V gene encodes CDR1 ENHRY and CDR2 SYGVKD. The CDR3 coding sequence is TGTGCCATCAGTGAGATCTTGCGGGGGCTTGGGATCGATACGCAGTATTTT. Protein product: CAISEILRGLGIDTQYF.

This clonotype was detected only a few times. DNA of the CDR3: TGTGCCAGCAGCGTAGGGGACACAGATACGCAGTATTTT. Translation: CASSVGDTDTQYF. The V call is TRBV9, the J call TRBJ2-3; D is ambiguous. The CDR3 loop spans 13 amino acids. The V and J ends lost 0 bases and 2 bases respectively, with 4 bases between them. CDR1 and CDR2 from the germline V gene are SGDLS and YYNGEE.

This sequence joins TRBV11-3 and TRBJ2-1, with 8 nucleotides matching TRBD2. The V segment lost 5 bases and the J segment 8 bases; nucleotides outside the gene matches: 5. The CDR3 extends over 13 amino acids. The germline V gene encodes CDR1 SGHNT and CDR2 YENEEA. The CDR3 loop is CASSLGLVHEQFF. The CDR3, as DNA: TGTGCCAGCAGCCTGGGACTAGTTCATGAGCAGTTCTTC.

The chain links TRBV4-2 to TRBJ2-5; D perhaps matches TRBD2 (5 bases). The assigned J gene may be wrong: the sequence end matches TRBJ2-7 better. Germline V gene sequence: CDR1 LGHNA, CDR2 YNFKEQ. There are 15 residues in the CDR3. As DNA, the CDR3 is TGTGCCAGCAGCTTAGGAGGAGGCCGCCGCTACGAGCAGTACTTC. Residues: CASSLGGGRRYEQYF.

This chain uses TRBV5-1 with TRBJ2-1, with 7 bases matching TRBD2. Germline values: CDR1 SGHRS, CDR2 YFSETQ. The CDR3 runs 16 residues. Trimming cost V 7 bases and J 3 bases; bases outside gene matches: 13. CDR3 nucleotide sequence: TGCGCCAGCGCCCCAGGGAGGGAGGTCGTCTACAATGAGCAGTTCTTC. Its translation: CASAPGREVVYNEQFF.

The V and J genes are TRBV30 and TRBJ1-2; D might be TRBD1 (5 bases). The CDR3 spans 13 residues. Germline loops: CDR1 GTSNPN, CDR2 SVGIG (reference sequence). V was trimmed by 2 bases and J by 3 bases, leaving 10 bases between them. CDR3 DNA sequence: TGTGCCTGGAGTCCAGGCAGGGACTATGGCTACACCTTC. This translates into CAWSPGRDYGYTF. The entire variable domain, with the rest obtained from reference TRBV30 and TRBJ1-2, is as follows: SQTIHQWPATLVQPVGSPLSLECTVEGTSNPNLYWYRQAAGRGLQLLFYSVGIGQISSEVPQNLSASRPQDRQFILSSKKLLLSDSGFYLCAWSPGRDYGYTFGSGTRLTVV.